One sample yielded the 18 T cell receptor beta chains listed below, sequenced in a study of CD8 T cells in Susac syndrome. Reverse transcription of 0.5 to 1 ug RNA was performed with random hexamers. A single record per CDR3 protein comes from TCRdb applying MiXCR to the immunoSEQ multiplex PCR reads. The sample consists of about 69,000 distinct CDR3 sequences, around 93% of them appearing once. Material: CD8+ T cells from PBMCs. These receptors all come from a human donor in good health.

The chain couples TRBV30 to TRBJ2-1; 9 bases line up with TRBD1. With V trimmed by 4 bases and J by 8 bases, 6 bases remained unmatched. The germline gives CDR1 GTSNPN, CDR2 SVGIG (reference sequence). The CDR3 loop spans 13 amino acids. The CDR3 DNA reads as TGTGCCTGGAACAGGGGGCGTAGGGATGAGCAGTTCTTC. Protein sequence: CAWNRGRRDEQFF.

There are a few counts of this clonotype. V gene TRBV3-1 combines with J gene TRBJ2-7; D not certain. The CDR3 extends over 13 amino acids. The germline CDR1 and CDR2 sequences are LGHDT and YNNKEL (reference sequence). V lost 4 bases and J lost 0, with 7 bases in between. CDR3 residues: CASSPDNSYEQYF. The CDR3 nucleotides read TGTGCCAGCAGCCCCGATAACTCCTACGAGCAGTACTTC.

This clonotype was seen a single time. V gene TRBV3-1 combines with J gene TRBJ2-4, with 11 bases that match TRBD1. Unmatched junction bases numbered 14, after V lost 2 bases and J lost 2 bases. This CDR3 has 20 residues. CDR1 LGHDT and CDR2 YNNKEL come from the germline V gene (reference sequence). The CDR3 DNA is TGTGCCAGCAGCCAAAGTGGGACAGGGGGGTGGGGGTCGACCAAAAACATTCAGTACTTC. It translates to CASSQSGTGGWGSTKNIQYF.

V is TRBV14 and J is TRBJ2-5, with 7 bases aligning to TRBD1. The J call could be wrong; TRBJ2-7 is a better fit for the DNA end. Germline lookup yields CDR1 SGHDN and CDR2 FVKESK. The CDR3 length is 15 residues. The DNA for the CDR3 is TGTGCCAGCAGCCAAAGGACAGGCCTGCTATACGAGCAGTACTTC. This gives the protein CASSQRTGLLYEQYF.

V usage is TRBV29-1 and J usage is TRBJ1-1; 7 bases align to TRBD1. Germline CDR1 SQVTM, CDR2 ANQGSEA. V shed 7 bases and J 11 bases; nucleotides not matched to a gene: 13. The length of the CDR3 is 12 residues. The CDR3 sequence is CSGRQGSRGAFF. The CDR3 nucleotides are TGCAGCGGCCGACAGGGCTCGCGAGGGGCTTTCTTT.

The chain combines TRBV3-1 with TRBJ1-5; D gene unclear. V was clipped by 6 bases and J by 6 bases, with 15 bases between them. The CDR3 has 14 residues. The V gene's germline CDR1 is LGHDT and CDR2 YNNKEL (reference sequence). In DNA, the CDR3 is TGTGCCAGCAGTCCCAAGGAGGGCGGTCAGCCCCAGCATTTT. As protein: CASSPKEGGQPQHF.

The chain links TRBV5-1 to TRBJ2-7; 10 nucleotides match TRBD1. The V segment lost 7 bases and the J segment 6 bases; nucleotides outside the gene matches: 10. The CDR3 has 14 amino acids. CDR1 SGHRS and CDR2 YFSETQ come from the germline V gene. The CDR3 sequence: CASSLGQGVLEQYF. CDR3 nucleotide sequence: TGCGCCAGCTCCCTCGGACAGGGGGTTCTCGAGCAGTACTTC. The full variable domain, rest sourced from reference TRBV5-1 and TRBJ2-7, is KAGVTQTPRYLIKTRGQQVTLSCSPISGHRSVSWYQQTPGQGLQFLFEYFSETQRNKGNFPGRFSGRQFSNSRSEMNVSTLELGDSALYLCASSLGQGVLEQYFGPGTRLTVT.

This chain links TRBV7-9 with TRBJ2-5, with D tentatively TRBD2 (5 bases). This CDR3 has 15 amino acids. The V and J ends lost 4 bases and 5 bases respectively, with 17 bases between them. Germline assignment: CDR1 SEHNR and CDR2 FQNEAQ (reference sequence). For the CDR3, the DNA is TGTGCCAGCAGCTCCCCGGCAGGTTCGGGGGAGACCCAGTACTTC. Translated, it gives CASSSPAGSGETQYF.

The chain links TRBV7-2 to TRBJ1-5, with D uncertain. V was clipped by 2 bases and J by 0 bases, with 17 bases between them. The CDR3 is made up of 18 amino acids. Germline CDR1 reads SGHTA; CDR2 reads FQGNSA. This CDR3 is CASSLPPVGSGSNQPQHF. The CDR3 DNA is TGTGCCAGCAGCTTACCCCCCGTGGGAAGTGGTAGCAATCAGCCCCAGCATTTT.

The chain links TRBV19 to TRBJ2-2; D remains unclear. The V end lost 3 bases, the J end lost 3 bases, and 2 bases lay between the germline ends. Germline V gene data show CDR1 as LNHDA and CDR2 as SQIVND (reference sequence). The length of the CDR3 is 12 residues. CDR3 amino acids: CASSIYTGELFF. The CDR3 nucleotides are TGTGCCAGTAGTATTTACACCGGGGAGCTGTTTTTT.

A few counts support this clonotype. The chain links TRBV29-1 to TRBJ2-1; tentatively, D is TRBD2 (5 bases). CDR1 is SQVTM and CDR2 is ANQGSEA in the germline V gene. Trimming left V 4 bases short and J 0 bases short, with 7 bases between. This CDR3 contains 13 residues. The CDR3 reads CSVGTGSYNEQFF. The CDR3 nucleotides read TGCAGCGTTGGGACTGGCTCCTACAATGAGCAGTTCTTC.

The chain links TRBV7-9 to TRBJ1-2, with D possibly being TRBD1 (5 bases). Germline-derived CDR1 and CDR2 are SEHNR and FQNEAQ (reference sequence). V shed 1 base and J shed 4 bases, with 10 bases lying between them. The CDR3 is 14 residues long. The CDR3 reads CASSLGDSGYGYTF. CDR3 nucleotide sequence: TGTGCCAGCAGCTTAGGGGACTCGGGCTATGGCTACACCTTC. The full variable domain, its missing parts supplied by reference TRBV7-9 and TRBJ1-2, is DTGVSQNPRHKITKRGQNVTFRCDPISEHNRLYWYRQTLGQGPEFLTYFQNEAQLEKSRLLSDRFSAERPKGSFSTLEIQRTEQGDSAMYLCASSLGDSGYGYTFGSGTRLTVV.

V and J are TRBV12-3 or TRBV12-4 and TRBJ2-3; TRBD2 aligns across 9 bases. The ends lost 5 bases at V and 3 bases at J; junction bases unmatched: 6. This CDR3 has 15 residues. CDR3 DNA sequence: TGTGCCAGCAGTCTTGGTAGCGGGGGTACAGATACGCAGTATTTT. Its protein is CASSLGSGGTDTQYF.

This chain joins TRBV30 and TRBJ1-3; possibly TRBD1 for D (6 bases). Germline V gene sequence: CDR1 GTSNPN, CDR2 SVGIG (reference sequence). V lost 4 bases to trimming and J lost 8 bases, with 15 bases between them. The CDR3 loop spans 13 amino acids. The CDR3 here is CAWNGQSPDTIYF. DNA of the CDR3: TGTGCCTGGAACGGACAGTCCCCGGACACCATATATTTT.

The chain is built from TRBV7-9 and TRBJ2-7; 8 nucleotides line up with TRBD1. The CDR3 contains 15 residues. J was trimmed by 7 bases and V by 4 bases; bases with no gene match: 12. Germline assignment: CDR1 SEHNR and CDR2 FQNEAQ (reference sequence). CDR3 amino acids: CASSSTTGEFREQYV. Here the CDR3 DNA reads TGTGCCAGCAGCTCCACGACAGGGGAATTCCGTGAGCAGTACGTC.

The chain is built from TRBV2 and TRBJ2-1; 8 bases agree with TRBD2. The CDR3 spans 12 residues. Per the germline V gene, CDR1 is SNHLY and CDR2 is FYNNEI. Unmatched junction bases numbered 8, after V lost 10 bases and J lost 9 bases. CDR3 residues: CATLGGGIEQFF. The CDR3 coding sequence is TGTGCCACCCTCGGGGGGGGCATTGAGCAGTTCTTC. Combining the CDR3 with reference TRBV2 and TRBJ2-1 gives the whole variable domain EPEVTQTPSHQVTQMGQEVILRCVPISNHLYFYWYRQILGQKVEFLVSFYNNEISEKSEIFDDQFSVERPDGSNFTLKIRSTKLEDSAMYFCATLGGGIEQFFGPGTRLTVL.

This CDR3 is CASSPTGLWDGEQFF. The CDR3 DNA is TGTGCCAGCAGCCCAACAGGGTTGTGGGATGGTGAGCAGTTCTTC. The chain joins TRBV13 to TRBJ2-1, with D perhaps matching TRBD1 (6 bases). In germline, CDR1 is PRHDT, CDR2 FYEKMQ (reference sequence). V was clipped by 5 bases and J by 9 bases, with 20 bases between them. This CDR3 spans 15 amino acids. Looking up the rest from reference TRBV13 and TRBJ2-1 gives the full variable domain: AAGVIQSPRHLIKEKRETATLKCYPIPRHDTVYWYQQGPGQDPQFLISFYEKMQSDKGSIPDRFSAQQFSDYHSELNMSSLELGDSALYFCASSPTGLWDGEQFFGPGTRLTVL.

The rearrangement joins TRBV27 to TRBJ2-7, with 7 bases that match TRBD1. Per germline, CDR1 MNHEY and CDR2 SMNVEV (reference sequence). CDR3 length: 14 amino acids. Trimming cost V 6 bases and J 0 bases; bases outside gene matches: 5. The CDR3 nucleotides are TGTGCCAGCAGGGGACAGTCGAGCTCCTACGAGCAGTACGTC. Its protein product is CASRGQSSSYEQYV.